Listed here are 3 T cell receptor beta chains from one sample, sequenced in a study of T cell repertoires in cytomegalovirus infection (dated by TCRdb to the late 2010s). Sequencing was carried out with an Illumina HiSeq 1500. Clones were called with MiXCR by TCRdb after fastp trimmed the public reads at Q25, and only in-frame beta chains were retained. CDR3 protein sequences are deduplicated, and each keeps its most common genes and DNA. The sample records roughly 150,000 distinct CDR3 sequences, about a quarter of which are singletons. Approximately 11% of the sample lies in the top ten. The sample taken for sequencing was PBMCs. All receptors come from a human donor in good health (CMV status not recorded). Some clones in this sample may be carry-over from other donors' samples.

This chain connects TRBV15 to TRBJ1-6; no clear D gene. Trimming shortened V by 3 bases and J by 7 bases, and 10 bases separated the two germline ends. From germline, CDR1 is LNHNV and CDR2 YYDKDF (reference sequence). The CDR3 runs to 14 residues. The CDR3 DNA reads TGTGCCACCAGCAGGGGAGAGGTGAATTCACCCCTCCACTTT. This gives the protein CATSRGEVNSPLHF. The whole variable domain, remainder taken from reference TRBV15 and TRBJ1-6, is DAMVIQNPRYQVTQFGKPVTLSCSQTLNHNVMYWYQQKSSQAPKLLFHYYDKDFNNEADTPDNFQSRRPNTSFCFLDIRSPGLGDTAMYLCATSRGEVNSPLHFGNGTRLTVT.

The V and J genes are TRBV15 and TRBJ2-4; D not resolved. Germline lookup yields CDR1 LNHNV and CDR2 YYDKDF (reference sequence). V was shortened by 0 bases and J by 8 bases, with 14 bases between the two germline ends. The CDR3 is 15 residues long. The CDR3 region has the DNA TGTGCCACCAGCAGAGATACGAGCCTTGGGGACATTCAGTACTTC. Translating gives CATSRDTSLGDIQYF.

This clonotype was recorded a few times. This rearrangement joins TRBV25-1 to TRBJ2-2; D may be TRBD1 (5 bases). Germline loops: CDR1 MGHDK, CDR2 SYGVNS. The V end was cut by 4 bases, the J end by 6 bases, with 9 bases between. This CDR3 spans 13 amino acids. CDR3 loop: CASSGLGAGELFF. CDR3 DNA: TGTGCCAGCAGTGGGCTAGGGGCCGGGGAGCTGTTTTTT.